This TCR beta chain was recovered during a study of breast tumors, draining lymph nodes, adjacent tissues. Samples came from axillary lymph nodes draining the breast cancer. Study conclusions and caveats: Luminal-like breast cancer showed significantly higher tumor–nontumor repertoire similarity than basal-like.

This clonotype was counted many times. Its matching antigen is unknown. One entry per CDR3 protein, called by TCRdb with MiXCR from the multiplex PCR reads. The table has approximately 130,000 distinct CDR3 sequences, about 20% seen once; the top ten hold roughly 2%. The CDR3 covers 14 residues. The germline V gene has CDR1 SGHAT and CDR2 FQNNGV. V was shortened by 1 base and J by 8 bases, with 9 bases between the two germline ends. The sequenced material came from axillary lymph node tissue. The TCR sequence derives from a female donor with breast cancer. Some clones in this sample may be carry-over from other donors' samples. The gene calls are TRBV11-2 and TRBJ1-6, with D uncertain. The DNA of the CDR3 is TGTGCCAGCAGCTTAGGGACGTTGGATTCACCCCTCCACTTT. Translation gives CASSLGTLDSPLHF.